This T cell receptor beta chain was retrieved from a study of Graves' ophthalmopathy and Graves' hyperthyroidism. As the template, RNA transcripts were used to amplify TCR beta CDR3 regions. After a first-round RT-PCR with HTBI primers, a second-round multiplex PCR was run. TCRdb itself ran the multiplex PCR reads through MiXCR, one entry per CDR3 protein. The sample gives 350,000 to 400,000 distinct CDR3 sequences, 15% to 17% of which show up once; roughly 7% is in the top ten. Study-wide points: The authors also found most expanded thyroid clonotypes above 0.001 frequency in blood.

As regards this clonotype: The antigen is undetermined.

There are 15 residues in the CDR3. Germline V CDR1 and CDR2: SGHRS, YFSETQ. V dropped 3 bases and J dropped 4; count of bases not matched to a gene: 7. The chain is built from TRBV5-1 and TRBJ1-2, with 9 bases identical to TRBD1. Sequences were obtained from peripheral blood. This receptor was obtained from a woman aged 18-35 years with stable Graves' hyperthyroidism. CDR3 bases: TGCGCCAGCAGCTCAACAGGGGGCTCGGGCTATGGCTACACCTTC. Its translation is CASSSTGGSGYGYTF.